The 23 T cell receptor beta chains below were found in one sample sequenced in a study of blood T cell repertoires in COVID-19. TCRdb keeps only in-frame clones here, not all; method: immunoSEQ multiplex PCR. The sample records some 390,000 clones, 80% to 90% being singletons. The specimen sequenced was peripheral blood. These receptors came from a woman aged 60 to 75 with COVID-19, enrolled during active disease.

V gene TRBV3-1 (or the pseudogene TRBV3-2) combines with J gene TRBJ2-7, with D perhaps matching TRBD2 (6 bases). Looked up from germline, CDR1 is LGHDT and CDR2 is YNNKEL (reference sequence). CDR3 length: 14 amino acids. V shed 2 bases and J shed 4 bases, with 12 bases lying between them. CDR3 amino acids: CASSQLGGLYEQYF. The CDR3 nucleotides are TGTGCCAGCAGCCAACTCGGGGGTCTTTACGAGCAGTACTTC.

The V gene is TRBV9, the J gene TRBJ1-2; D uncertain. Germline V CDR1 and CDR2: SGDLS, YYNGEE. V was trimmed by 4 bases and J by 6 bases, leaving 13 bases between them. This CDR3 is 13 amino acids long. CDR3 amino acids: CASSTTSGDGYTF. CDR3 sequence (DNA): TGTGCCAGCAGCACGACATCCGGGGATGGCTACACCTTC.

This chain connects TRBV28 to TRBJ2-6; D gene uncertain. The CDR3 sequence is 13 residues long. Per the germline V gene, CDR1 is MDHEN and CDR2 is SYDVKM. With 5 bases removed from V and 2 bases from J, the gap between germline ends came to 4 bases. For the CDR3, the DNA is TGTGCCAGCAGTGAGACTGGGGCCAACGTCCTGACTTTC. This gives the protein CASSETGANVLTF.

This chain links TRBV19 with TRBJ2-1; no reliable D call. CDR3 size: 12 residues. V was trimmed by 3 bases and J by 7 bases, leaving 7 bases between them. Germline assignment: CDR1 LNHDA and CDR2 SQIVND (reference sequence). The CDR3 DNA follows: TGTGCCAGTAGTATCCCCCCTAATGAGCAGTTCTTC. Protein sequence: CASSIPPNEQFF. The variable domain in full, completed from reference TRBV19 and TRBJ2-1, reads DGGITQSPKYLFRKEGQNVTLSCEQNLNHDAMYWYRQDPGQGLRLIYYSQIVNDFQKGDIAEGYSVSREKKESFPLTVTSAQKNPTAFYLCASSIPPNEQFFGPGTRLTVL.

The gene calls are TRBV4-1 and TRBJ1-3, with TRBD1 matching 8 bases. The CDR3 is made up of 18 amino acids. The germline CDR1 and CDR2 sequences are MGHRA and YSYEKL. J lost 2 bases, V lost 6 bases, and 15 bases had no gene match. CDR3 bases: TGCGCCAGCAGTCCCATTCGGCAGGGGGCTTTCGCTGGAAACACCATATATTTT. Translation: CASSPIRQGAFAGNTIYF.

This clone was detected a few times. The chain recombines TRBV6-6 with TRBJ1-2; TRBD1 matches 9 bases. Germline-derived CDR1 and CDR2 are MNHNY and SVGAGI (reference sequence). Trimming at V came to 5 bases and at J to 6 bases, leaving 10 bases not matched to a gene. The CDR3 runs to 15 residues. CDR3 coding DNA: TGTGCCAGCAGTGTATTACCGGGACAGGGTAATGGCTACACCTTC. Its translation: CASSVLPGQGNGYTF.

The chain links TRBV6-5 to TRBJ2-5; 8 nucleotides agree with TRBD1. The CDR3 is 13 amino acids. Germline loops: CDR1 MNHEY, CDR2 SVGAGI. The trim removed 6 bases at V and 5 bases at J, leaving 5 bases unmatched. CDR3 region: CASRKDRAETQYF. The CDR3 nucleotides are TGTGCCAGCAGAAAGGACAGGGCCGAGACCCAGTACTTC.

This clone was picked up a small number of times. The chain combines TRBV9 with TRBJ1-3, with D uncertain. Germline loops: CDR1 SGDLS, CDR2 YYNGEE. The CDR3 is made up of 15 amino acids. V was pared by 2 bases and J by 0 bases, with 9 bases between. DNA for the CDR3: TGTGCCAGCAGCGTCTCGGCGGTCTCTGGAAACACCATATATTTT. Translating gives CASSVSAVSGNTIYF.

The V and J genes are TRBV5-1 and TRBJ1-1; 7 positions agree with TRBD1. V lost 2 bases, J lost 1 base, and 5 bases stayed unmatched. Germline assignment: CDR1 SGHRS and CDR2 YFSETQ. The CDR3 consists of 15 residues. Here the CDR3 DNA reads TGCGCCAGCAGCTTCGGACAGGTATCGAACACTGAAGCTTTCTTT. Translated, it gives CASSFGQVSNTEAFF.

The chain recombines TRBV6-6 with TRBJ2-5; 8 nucleotides match TRBD1. The germline V gene encodes CDR1 MNHNY and CDR2 SVGAGI (reference sequence). This CDR3 has 13 residues. V shed 6 bases and J 9 bases; nucleotides not matched to a gene: 9. CDR3 DNA: TGTGCCAGCAGAACGACAGGGGAGAAGGCCCAGTACTTC. Protein: CASRTTGEKAQYF.

The gene calls are TRBV3-1 (or the pseudogene TRBV3-2) and TRBJ2-5, with D possibly TRBD2 on 6 matching bases. Per germline, CDR1 LGHDT and CDR2 YNNKEL (reference sequence). V lost 5 bases to trimming and J lost 8 bases, with 18 bases between them. This CDR3 contains 14 residues. In DNA form, the CDR3 reads TGTGCCAGCAGCTTCCGGGACTCCCCTGGAACCCAGTACTTC. Its protein product is CASSFRDSPGTQYF.

The chain joins TRBV12-3 or TRBV12-4 to TRBJ1-1, with D perhaps matching TRBD1 (5 bases). This CDR3 comprises 12 residues. Trimming stripped 5 bases from V and 8 bases from J, with 12 bases between. In nucleotides, the CDR3 is TGTGCCAGCAGTCCTCAGGGAGGGGAAGCTTTCTTT. As protein: CASSPQGGEAFF.

The chain uses TRBV14 and TRBJ1-2; the D gene is possibly TRBD1 (5 bases). Between the trimmed V and J ends, which lost 4 bases and 7 bases, there was a span of 13 bases. This CDR3 contains 13 residues. CDR1 is SGHDN, CDR2 FVKESK, per germline. The chain's CDR3 is CASSLGRAPGYTF. The CDR3 DNA reads TGTGCCAGCAGCCTCGGCAGGGCCCCTGGCTACACCTTC.

J is TRBJ1-5 and V is TRBV19; TRBD1 is a possible D gene (5 bases). Germline CDR1 LNHDA, CDR2 SQIVND (reference sequence). This CDR3 contains 16 residues. The V end was cut by 4 bases, the J end by 4 bases, with 17 bases between. Here the CDR3 reads CASSTPGGGQNQPQHF. CDR3 sequence (DNA): TGTGCCAGTAGTACCCCCGGGGGAGGGCAAAATCAGCCCCAGCATTTT.

The chain uses TRBV7-3 and TRBJ2-1; 9 bases match TRBD1. The CDR3 covers 15 residues. Germline CDR1 SGHTA, CDR2 FQGTGA. V shed 5 bases and J 4 bases; nucleotides not matched to a gene: 6. The CDR3 bases are TGTGCCAGCAGCACCGCAGGGACAGGGTACAATGAGCAGTTCTTC. Its translation: CASSTAGTGYNEQFF. The full variable domain, rest sourced from reference TRBV7-3 and TRBJ2-1, is GAGVSQTPSNKVTEKGKYVELRCDPISGHTALYWYRQSLGQGPEFLIYFQGTGAADDSGLPNDRFFAVRPEGSVSTLKIQRTERGDSAVYLCASSTAGTGYNEQFFGPGTRLTVL.

The chain links TRBV19 to TRBJ1-5; 7 bases line up with TRBD1. This CDR3 comprises 20 residues. The ends lost 3 bases at V and 0 bases at J; junction bases unmatched: 17. Germline V gene data show CDR1 as LNHDA and CDR2 as SQIVND (reference sequence). The CDR3 region has the DNA TGTGCCAGTAGTATGCAACTCTTAGGGACAGACAGGTATAGCAATCAGCCCCAGCATTTT. This sequence encodes CASSMQLLGTDRYSNQPQHF.

The chain recombines TRBV28 with TRBJ1-5, with D unresolved. V was cut by 6 bases and J by 5 bases, with 17 bases left in between. CDR3 length: 15 residues. Germline CDR1 is MDHEN and CDR2 is SYDVKM. CDR3 in amino acids: CASSPSRGSHQPQHF. CDR3 DNA sequence: TGTGCCAGCAGCCCATCGCGGGGTTCGCATCAGCCCCAGCATTTT.

The chain has TRBV21-1 and TRBJ2-4; the table gives TRBD2 as D, unverified against the DNA. TRBV21-1 is a documented pseudogene. The CDR3 runs to 19 residues. CDR3 in DNA: TGTGCCAGCAGCCCCAGCGCAGGACTAGCGGGGCTAGCCAAAAACATTCAGTACTTC. This encodes CASSPSAGLAGLAKNIQYF.

The rearrangement links TRBV3-1 (or the pseudogene TRBV3-2) to TRBJ1-4, with no clear D. CDR1 is LGHDT and CDR2 is YNNKEL in the germline V gene (reference sequence). V shed 2 bases and J shed 11 bases, with 15 bases lying between them. The CDR3 spans 14 residues. In DNA form, the CDR3 reads TGTGCCAGCAGCCAACTGGATCGGGGTGGGAAACTGTTTTTT. Amino acids: CASSQLDRGGKLFF.

The chain employs TRBV7-2 and TRBJ1-5, with no clear D. V was pared by 4 bases and J by 0 bases, with 13 bases between. The CDR3 is made up of 16 amino acids. Per the germline V gene, CDR1 is SGHTA and CDR2 is FQGNSA. The CDR3 loop reads CASSSQGGVSNQPQHF. The CDR3 nucleotides are TGTGCCAGCAGCTCACAAGGCGGTGTTAGCAATCAGCCCCAGCATTTT.

This chain joins TRBV5-1 and TRBJ2-3, with 10 bases matching TRBD1. The CDR3 loop spans 15 amino acids. Trimming at V came to 1 base and at J to 4 bases, leaving 3 bases not matched to a gene. Looked up from germline, CDR1 is SGHRS and CDR2 is YFSETQ. CDR3 sequence (DNA): TGCGCCAGCAGCTTGATGGGACAGGGGTCAGATACGCAGTATTTT. This codes for CASSLMGQGSDTQYF.

The gene calls are TRBV9 and TRBJ1-5, with D maybe TRBD1 (6 bases). V lost 3 bases, J lost 7 bases, and 17 bases lay in between. The CDR3 contains 15 residues. CDR1 SGDLS and CDR2 YYNGEE come from the germline V gene. CDR3 sequence: CASSASGGPRQPQHF. The DNA of the CDR3 is TGTGCCAGCAGCGCCTCCGGGGGGCCTCGGCAGCCCCAGCATTTT.

The chain uses TRBV3-1 (or the pseudogene TRBV3-2) and TRBJ2-5; the D is unclear. CDR3 size: 13 residues. V was trimmed by 2 bases and J by 2 bases, leaving 6 bases between them. Germline V lookup: CDR1 LGHDT, CDR2 YNNKEL (reference sequence). CDR3 sequence reads: CASSQRGQETQYF. CDR3 DNA: TGTGCCAGCAGCCAACGCGGACAAGAGACCCAGTACTTC.